The clone carrying this T cell receptor beta chain was counted once. Its antigen is not identified. At one boundary the junction diverges from the germline segment, which might be a read error. Primers used in a second PCR of roughly 7 to 12 cycles were a sample-barcoded 5' primer and a J-beta primer mix. A 12-random-nucleotide template-switch adaptor tagged each cDNA molecule. TCRdb passed the 5' RACE reads through MiXCR, listing each CDR3 protein once. The sample yields about 780,000 distinct CDR3 sequences, 35% to 60% seen once. The sample comes from a study of blood T cells in healthy people across ages. Isolation per sample recovered at least 6 million PBMCs. Germline CDR1 and CDR2: SGHTA and FQGNSA. This CDR3 has 17 residues. Study-level points and caveats: Both naive CD4+ cell counts and diversity were greater in long-lived donors than in aged donors.

The rearrangement uses TRBV7-2 and TRBJ1-5; D not resolved. This sequence was found in a man older than 75 in good health. Sequenced input: blood. CDR3 DNA sequence: TGTGCCAGCAGCCCTACAACGACCCGCGCGGGCAATCAACCCCAGCATTTT. The encoded protein is CASSPTTTRAGNQPQHF.